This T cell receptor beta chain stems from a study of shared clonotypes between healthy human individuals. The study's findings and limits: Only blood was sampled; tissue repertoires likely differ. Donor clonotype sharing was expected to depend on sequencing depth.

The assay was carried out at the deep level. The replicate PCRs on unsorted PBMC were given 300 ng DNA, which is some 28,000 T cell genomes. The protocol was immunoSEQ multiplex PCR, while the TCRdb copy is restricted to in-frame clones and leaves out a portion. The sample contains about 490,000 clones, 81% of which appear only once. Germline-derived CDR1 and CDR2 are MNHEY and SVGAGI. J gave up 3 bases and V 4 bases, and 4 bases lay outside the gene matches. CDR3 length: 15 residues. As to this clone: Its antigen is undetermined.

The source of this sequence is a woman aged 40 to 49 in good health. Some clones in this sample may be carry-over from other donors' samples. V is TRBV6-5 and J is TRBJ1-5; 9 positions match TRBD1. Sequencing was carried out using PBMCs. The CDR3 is CASSSGTGFNQPQHF. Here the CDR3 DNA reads TGTGCCAGCAGTTCAGGGACAGGGTTCAATCAGCCCCAGCATTTT.